The TCR beta chain described here comes from a study of blood T cell repertoires in COVID-19. Deletions cut 5 bases from V and 9 bases from J, with 9 bases between. The CDR3 totals 10 residues. The germline V gene has CDR1 DFQATT and CDR2 SNEGSKA (reference sequence). Authors' processing steps: Amplification of reference gene primers provided the estimated nucleated cell counts. Assay used: immunoSEQ multiplex PCR; TCRdb lists only in-frame clones, some missing. That table gives V, J and clone size, and the DNA gave D and trimming. Found here are 250,000 to 300,000 clones, around nine tenths of them singletons; the top ten hold under 2.5%. The count of this clone is one.

The specimen sequenced was PBMCs or T cells enriched from blood (not recorded which). This TCR derives from a woman between 55 and 75 years old who had recovered from COVID-19. The chain joins TRBV20-1 to TRBJ2-3, with no clear D. The CDR3: CSAPPPTQYF. The CDR3 DNA reads TGCAGTGCTCCCCCTCCGACGCAGTATTTT.